These 16 T cell receptor beta chains were all obtained from the same sample, sequenced in a study of T cells after posttransplantation cyclophosphamide. Sequencing was performed with immunoSEQ multiplex PCR; in TCRdb, only in-frame clones are kept and a portion is missing. The sample contains about 19,000 clones, 95% to 99% of which appear only once. The naive gate required viable CD3+CD4+ or CD3+CD8+ cells with CCR7+CD45RA+CD45RO-CD95-CD27+CD28+ phenotype. Sequencing was done on a sample of naive CD4+ T cells sorted from PBMCs. These receptors originate from a man aged 40-55 years in good health, CMV-negative, and a related stem cell transplant donor.

The chain is built from TRBV30 and TRBJ2-7, with a weak D call TRBD1 (5 bases). This CDR3 spans 14 amino acids. V lost 0 bases to trimming and J lost 1 base, with 10 bases between them. From germline, CDR1 is GTSNPN and CDR2 SVGIG (reference sequence). The DNA for the CDR3 is TGTGCCTGGAGTGTACGCAGGGATTCCTACGAGCAGTACTTC. Amino acid sequence: CAWSVRRDSYEQYF.

V and J are TRBV7-2 and TRBJ1-4; 11 nucleotides line up with TRBD1. The germline V gene encodes CDR1 SGHTA and CDR2 FQGNSA. There are 16 residues in the CDR3. V shed 1 base and J 7 bases; nucleotides not matched to a gene: 5. The CDR3: CASSLVGQGVGEKLFF. For the CDR3, the DNA is TGTGCCAGCAGCTTAGTGGGACAGGGGGTGGGTGAAAAACTGTTTTTT. The full variable domain, completed using reference TRBV7-2 and TRBJ1-4, is GAGVSQSPSNKVTEKGKDVELRCDPISGHTALYWYRQSLGQGLEFLIYFQGNSAPDKSGLPSDRFSAERTGGSVSTLTIQRTQQEDSAVYLCASSLVGQGVGEKLFFGSGTQLSVL.

This chain uses TRBV6-5 with TRBJ2-7, with no clear D. Germline V gives CDR1 MNHEY, CDR2 SVGAGI. Trimming pared 0 bases from V and 3 bases from J, leaving 6 bases between. CDR3 length equals 13 residues. As DNA, the CDR3 is TGTGCCAGCAGTTACTCGAGAGTCTACGAGCAGTACTTC. Translating it yields CASSYSRVYEQYF.

The chain has TRBV28 and TRBJ1-2; D gene ambiguous. Germline CDR1 is MDHEN and CDR2 is SYDVKM. V was trimmed by 8 bases and J by 2 bases, leaving 12 bases between them. The CDR3 is 13 amino acids. CDR3 residues: CASLSQANYGYTF. In DNA, the CDR3 is TGTGCCAGCCTCTCGCAGGCCAACTATGGCTACACCTTC.

The gene calls are TRBV10-3 and TRBJ1-5; D ambiguous. CDR3 length equals 16 residues. V lost 10 bases and J lost 1, with 20 bases in between. Germline CDR1 and CDR2: ENHRY and SYGVKD. CDR3 protein: CATAVLPAASNQPQHF. CDR3 in DNA: TGTGCCACCGCGGTACTGCCCGCCGCAAGCAATCAGCCCCAGCATTTT.

This chain joins TRBV19 and TRBJ1-1, with 8 bases that match TRBD1. In germline, CDR1 is LNHDA, CDR2 SQIVND (reference sequence). V lost 6 bases to trimming and J lost 4 bases; unmatched junction nucleotides: 7. There are 14 residues in the CDR3. CDR3: CASREDRGGTEAFF. The CDR3 region has the DNA TGTGCCAGTAGGGAAGACAGGGGAGGCACTGAAGCTTTCTTT.

The gene calls are TRBV5-1 and TRBJ1-1, with unresolved D. V was cut by 4 bases and J by 3 bases, with 7 bases left in between. This CDR3 is 12 amino acids long. Germline-derived CDR1 and CDR2 are SGHRS and YFSETQ. CDR3: CASSNTDTEAFF. The CDR3 DNA sequence: TGCGCCAGCAGCAACACCGACACTGAAGCTTTCTTT.

The chain couples TRBV30 to TRBJ2-3; weak D call: TRBD2 (6 bases). CDR1 is GTSNPN and CDR2 is SVGIG in the germline V gene (reference sequence). This CDR3 spans 14 amino acids. V was clipped by 0 bases and J by 5 bases, with 12 bases between them. The CDR3 here is CAWSVDGSGDTQYF. The CDR3 nucleotides read TGTGCCTGGAGTGTGGACGGGAGCGGAGATACGCAGTATTTT.

The rearrangement links TRBV25-1 to TRBJ2-7; tentative D call: TRBD1 (6 bases). V dropped 6 bases and J dropped 7 bases, with 16 bases sitting between them. CDR1 and CDR2 (germline): MGHDK, SYGVNS. The CDR3 spans 13 residues. The CDR3 sequence is CASRYSGQQEQYF. CDR3 nucleotide sequence: TGTGCCAGCAGATACTCAGGACAGCAAGAGCAGTACTTC.

The rearrangement joins TRBV21-1 to TRBJ2-1; no check of the table's D call, TRBD2, against the DNA was made. TRBV21-1 is given as a pseudogene. The length of the CDR3 is 13 residues. CDR3 amino acids: CARLAAPYNEQFF. For the CDR3, the DNA is TGTGCCAGGTTAGCCGCGCCATACAATGAGCAGTTCTTC.

The chain couples TRBV7-9 to TRBJ1-4; 11 bases fit TRBD1. The CDR3 contains 19 residues. J was trimmed by 0 bases and V by 3 bases; bases with no gene match: 9. Germline V gives CDR1 SEHNR, CDR2 FQNEAQ (reference sequence). In DNA, the CDR3 is TGTGCCAGCAGCTTTCTCGGGACAGGGGGACTCGCAACTAATGAAAAACTGTTTTTT. Amino acids: CASSFLGTGGLATNEKLFF.

The chain recombines TRBV7-9 with TRBJ2-2; 7 bases are a match to TRBD1. V was clipped by 6 bases and J by 0 bases; unmatched bases: 16. Germline loops: CDR1 SEHNR, CDR2 FQNEAQ (reference sequence). The CDR3 is 19 residues long. The CDR3 sequence is CASSFPRNRGPANTGELFF. As DNA, the CDR3 is TGTGCCAGCAGTTTCCCGCGAAACAGGGGCCCCGCGAACACCGGGGAGCTGTTTTTT.

For the CDR3, the DNA is TGTGCCAGCAGCCACAGGGTAAGGGCGTACAATGAGCAGTTCTTC. Protein sequence: CASSHRVRAYNEQFF. The chain is built from TRBV11-1 and TRBJ2-1, with D possibly TRBD1 on 6 matching bases. CDR1 is SGHAT, CDR2 FQDESV, per germline (reference sequence). V was shortened by 5 bases and J by 4 bases, with 15 bases between the two germline ends. The CDR3 is 15 amino acids. Using reference TRBV11-1 and TRBJ2-1 for the parts outside the CDR3, the full variable domain is EAEVAQSPRYKITEKSQAVAFWCDPISGHATLYWYRQILGQGPELLVQFQDESVVDDSQLPKDRFSAERLKGVDSTLKIQPAELGDSAMYLCASSHRVRAYNEQFFGPGTRLTVL.

The CDR3 loop is CASSQSDSVNEQFF. The DNA of the CDR3 is TGCGCCAGCAGCCAAAGTGACTCCGTAAATGAGCAGTTCTTC. The chain employs TRBV4-1 and TRBJ2-1, with no clear D. In germline, CDR1 is MGHRA, CDR2 YSYEKL. This CDR3 is 14 amino acids long. The V end was cut by 2 bases, the J end by 7 bases, with 12 bases between.

The chain combines TRBV5-1 with TRBJ2-3; TRBD2 is a possible D gene (6 bases). V lost 1 base, J lost 2 bases, and 8 bases lay in between. The germline V gene encodes CDR1 SGHRS and CDR2 YFSETQ. The CDR3 is made up of 14 amino acids. The CDR3 sequence is CASSLRGYTDTQYF. CDR3 DNA: TGCGCCAGCAGCTTGCGGGGGTACACAGATACGCAGTATTTT.

V usage is TRBV25-1 and J usage is TRBJ2-7, with a weak D call TRBD2 (5 bases). The germline gives CDR1 MGHDK, CDR2 SYGVNS. Trimming took off 6 bases at V and 4 bases at J, with 16 bases between the two ends. The CDR3 runs 14 residues. CDR3 loop: CASRPSGANYEQYF. In nucleotides, the CDR3 is TGTGCCAGCAGACCGAGCGGCGCCAATTACGAGCAGTACTTC.